Shown below are 30 T cell receptor beta chains from a single sample sequenced in a study of neurological immune-mediated disorders. Time point given: longitudinal time-point 2. One entry per CDR3 protein results from TCRdb running MiXCR on the 5' RACE reads. The sample shows over 75,000 distinct CDR3 sequences, about 5% of them seen only once. The material sequenced was PBMCs. These receptors all come from a woman aged 55-75 years with multiple sclerosis.

This clonotype was seen many times. This CDR3 is CAISESEKGNTGELFF. The DNA for the CDR3 is TGTGCCATCAGCGAATCAGAAAAAGGAAACACCGGGGAGCTGTTTTTT. The chain has TRBV10-3 and TRBJ2-2; D remains ambiguous. Germline CDR1 and CDR2: ENHRY and SYGVKD. V was pared by 6 bases and J by 2 bases, with 16 bases between. The CDR3 consists of 16 residues.

This clonotype was observed at least ten times. One junction end does not reproduce the germline sequence, and a read error may be involved. The gene calls are TRBV5-1 and TRBJ2-5, with D possibly being TRBD1 (5 bases). Germline V CDR1 and CDR2: SGHRS, YFSETQ. The CDR3 sequence is 11 residues long. CDR3 sequence: CASSSGETQYF. The CDR3 DNA reads TGTGCCAGCAGTTCAGGGGAGACCCAGTACTTC.

This clonotype was seen at least ten times. The rearrangement joins TRBV29-1 to TRBJ1-2; no clear D gene. Germline V gene data show CDR1 as SQVTM and CDR2 as ANQGSEA. The CDR3 covers 11 residues. V was shortened by 1 base and J by 13 bases, with 13 bases between the two germline ends. CDR3 region: CSVEVDATCTF. CDR3 nucleotide sequence: TGCAGCGTTGAAGTAGACGCGACATGCACCTTC.

This clonotype was seen many times. V usage is TRBV25-1 and J usage is TRBJ2-1; D might be TRBD2 (6 bases). The CDR3 loop spans 16 amino acids. The germline CDR1 and CDR2 sequences are MGHDK and SYGVNS. V was pared by 3 bases and J by 2 bases, with 14 bases between. In DNA, the CDR3 is TGTGCCAGCAGTGACAGTGGACGGGGGACCTACAATGAGCAGTTCTTC. Translating gives CASSDSGRGTYNEQFF.

This clonotype was seen many times. V usage is TRBV20-1 and J usage is TRBJ2-7; no firm D call. The CDR3 is 13 residues long. V was trimmed by 1 base and J by 4 bases, leaving 11 bases between them. Germline V gives CDR1 DFQATT, CDR2 SNEGSKA (reference sequence). The CDR3 coding sequence is TGCAGTGCTAGAGGCCTACTACCTTACGAGCAGTACTTC. It is translated as CSARGLLPYEQYF.

This clonotype has ten or more counts. The CDR3 protein is CASSPTGKPYEQYF. Here the CDR3 DNA reads TGCGCCAGCAGCCCGACAGGGAAACCCTACGAGCAGTACTTC. This sequence joins TRBV4-1 and TRBJ2-7; 7 bases are shared with TRBD1. The junction had 5 bases not matched to a gene; V was cut back by 4 bases and J by 2 bases. In germline, CDR1 is MGHRA, CDR2 YSYEKL. The CDR3 totals 14 residues.

This clonotype has a count of ten or more. The chain links TRBV12-3 or TRBV12-4 to TRBJ2-1, with a tentative D call TRBD2 (5 bases). V gave up 5 bases and J gave up 10 bases, with 15 bases separating them. The CDR3 sequence is 13 residues long. The CDR3 reads CASSPDLRREQFF. DNA for the CDR3: TGTGCCAGCAGTCCGGACTTGCGCCGCGAGCAGTTCTTC.

This clonotype showed up many times. The CDR3: CASSSTGGNIQYF. The CDR3 DNA reads as TGCGCCAGCAGCTCCACAGGAGGGAACATTCAGTACTTC. This chain uses TRBV5-1 with TRBJ2-4; perhaps TRBD2 as D (6 bases). The CDR3 runs to 13 residues. Per the germline V gene, CDR1 is SGHRS and CDR2 is YFSETQ. Trimming shortened V by 3 bases and J by 7 bases, and 11 bases separated the two germline ends.

This clonotype occurred many times. This sequence joins TRBV12-3 or TRBV12-4 and TRBJ2-7, with D perhaps matching TRBD1 (5 bases). V lost 1 base to trimming and J lost 3 bases, with 7 bases between them. This CDR3 comprises 13 residues. DNA for the CDR3: TGTGCCAGCAGTTTAGGGACATACTACGAGCAGTACTTC. Translating gives CASSLGTYYEQYF.

In its sample, this clonotype was seen many times. This chain links TRBV29-1 with TRBJ2-2, with 8 bases lining up with TRBD1. In germline, CDR1 is SQVTM, CDR2 ANQGSEA. V dropped 6 bases and J dropped 2; count of bases not matched to a gene: 5. CDR3 length: 14 amino acids. The CDR3 coding sequence is TGCAGCGTGACGGGACAGGCAAACACCGGGGAGCTGTTTTTT. Protein: CSVTGQANTGELFF.

The rearrangement links TRBV7-2 to TRBJ2-7; possibly TRBD2 for D (5 bases). The V gene lost 3 bases and the J gene lost 7 bases, with 10 bases spanning the gap. Germline V CDR1 and CDR2: SGHTA, FQGNSA. CDR3 length: 12 amino acids. DNA for the CDR3: TGTGCCAGCAGCTTCGGGGTCGGGGAGCAGTACTTC. This translates into CASSFGVGEQYF.

This clonotype was counted many times. The V call is TRBV5-1, the J call TRBJ2-1; 13 positions agree with TRBD2. This CDR3 region has 16 residues. Germline values: CDR1 SGHRS, CDR2 YFSETQ. V dropped 2 bases and J dropped 7; count of bases not matched to a gene: 6. Written as DNA, the CDR3 is TGCGCCAGCAGCTTTAATCCGGGACTAGCGGGGAATGAGCAGTTCTTC. Protein sequence: CASSFNPGLAGNEQFF.

This clonotype was counted at least ten times. The V and J genes are TRBV5-1 and TRBJ1-1, with 9 bases lining up with TRBD1. Germline lookup yields CDR1 SGHRS and CDR2 YFSETQ. This CDR3 spans 21 amino acids. The V segment lost 7 bases and the J segment 6 bases; nucleotides outside the gene matches: 31. CDR3 in amino acids: CASHKLRDRANMNTESSEAFF. The CDR3 DNA is TGCGCCAGCCACAAACTCCGGGACAGGGCTAATATGAACACTGAATCATCTGAAGCTTTCTTT.

This clonotype was observed at least ten times. The chain joins TRBV20-1 to TRBJ2-5; 10 bases agree with TRBD2. The CDR3 totals 17 residues. Germline-derived CDR1 and CDR2 are DFQATT and SNEGSKA (reference sequence). V was clipped by 5 bases and J by 0 bases; unmatched bases: 12. CDR3: CSAPPSSGGVYQETQYF. The CDR3 region has the DNA TGCAGTGCTCCGCCATCTAGCGGGGGAGTCTACCAAGAGACCCAGTACTTC.

The CDR3 DNA reads as TGCAGTGCTAGAGATCCCTCTAGCGGGGGGGGTCCAGATACGCAGTATTTT. The encoded protein is CSARDPSSGGGPDTQYF. The chain recombines TRBV20-1 with TRBJ2-3; 12 nucleotides agree with TRBD2. The trim removed 0 bases at V and 4 bases at J, leaving 8 bases unmatched. Germline loops: CDR1 DFQATT, CDR2 SNEGSKA (reference sequence). This CDR3 is 17 amino acids long.

Ten or more counts support this clonotype. This chain connects TRBV20-1 to TRBJ2-7; a possible D gene is TRBD2 (5 bases). Trimming shortened V by 0 bases and J by 5 bases, and 11 bases separated the two germline ends. Looked up from germline, CDR1 is DFQATT and CDR2 is SNEGSKA (reference sequence). This CDR3 is built from 13 residues. The CDR3 sequence: CSARDQLGNEQYF. The CDR3 bases are TGCAGTGCTAGAGACCAACTAGGGAACGAGCAGTACTTC.

This clonotype was counted ten times or more. The genes are TRBV20-1 and TRBJ2-1; maybe TRBD1 (7 bases). Germline V gives CDR1 DFQATT, CDR2 SNEGSKA (reference sequence). Trimming took 3 bases from V and 2 from J, leaving 26 bases between them. The CDR3 sequence is 19 residues long. This CDR3 reads CSARYTFGSQGGPYNEQFF. DNA for the CDR3: TGCAGTGCTAGGTACACCTTCGGCAGCCAGGGGGGCCCCTACAATGAGCAGTTCTTC.

This sequence joins TRBV2 and TRBJ2-2; D not resolved. CDR3 length: 13 residues. The V and J ends lost 7 bases and 6 bases respectively, with 12 bases between them. The germline CDR1 and CDR2 sequences are SNHLY and FYNNEI. DNA of the CDR3: TGTGCCAGCAATGGGCCCTTCGCCGGGGAGCTGTTTTTT. Translated, it gives CASNGPFAGELFF.

There are many counts of this clonotype. This sequence joins TRBV5-5 and TRBJ2-2; 9 nucleotides line up with TRBD2. V was clipped by 0 bases and J by 7 bases; unmatched bases: 10. This CDR3 has 17 amino acids. Germline lookup yields CDR1 SGHKS and CDR2 YYEKEE (reference sequence). In nucleotides, the CDR3 is TGTGCCAGCAGCTTGGCCGGCGCGGGGGGGCCAGTCGGGGAGCTGTTTTTT. Protein: CASSLAGAGGPVGELFF.

Only a few counts were recorded for this clonotype. The chain is built from TRBV18 and TRBJ1-3; 7 nucleotides match TRBD1. V gave up 3 bases and J gave up 2 bases; unmatched junction bases: 4. Germline V gene data show CDR1 as KGHSH and CDR2 as LQKENI. This CDR3 has 15 residues. In DNA form, the CDR3 reads TGTGCCAGCTCACCTCCGGGACAGCCTGGAAACACCATATATTTT. It yields the protein CASSPPGQPGNTIYF.

This clonotype has at least ten counts. V gene TRBV12-3 or TRBV12-4 combines with J gene TRBJ1-5; D unclear. The CDR3 contains 15 residues. The germline V and J ends were trimmed by 1 base and 4 bases, with 11 bases remaining between them. The CDR3 is CASSLGGNENQPQHF. The CDR3 DNA follows: TGTGCCAGCAGTTTAGGTGGGAACGAAAATCAGCCCCAGCATTTT.

There are many counts of this clonotype. This sequence joins TRBV12-3 or TRBV12-4 and TRBJ1-2; possibly TRBD1 for D (6 bases). The CDR3 has 15 residues. V lost 6 bases and J lost 4, with 18 bases in between. The DNA of the CDR3 is TGTGCCAGCAGCTCTACAGGGTCCGAGAGCTATGGCTACACCTTC. This translates into CASSSTGSESYGYTF.

In its sample, this clonotype was seen many times. The chain recombines TRBV3-1 with TRBJ1-1; D remains unclear. Trimming removed 1 base at V and 5 bases at J, with 20 bases between. The CDR3 runs 17 residues. Germline values: CDR1 LGHDT, CDR2 YNNKEL (reference sequence). As DNA, the CDR3 is TGTGCCAGCAGCCAAGTGGTTTCCGGTAGGGCCGGGACTGAAGCTTTCTTT. It translates to CASSQVVSGRAGTEAFF.

This clonotype was detected ten times or more. This chain uses TRBV20-1 with TRBJ2-4; no definite D call. The germline V and J ends were trimmed by 0 bases and 0 bases, with 6 bases remaining between them. The CDR3 is made up of 14 amino acids. Germline V gene data show CDR1 as DFQATT and CDR2 as SNEGSKA (reference sequence). The CDR3 coding sequence is TGCAGTGCTAGAGACAGGCTAGCCAAAAACATTCAGTACTTC. Its protein product is CSARDRLAKNIQYF.

Only a few counts were recorded for this clonotype. The chain is built from TRBV20-1 and TRBJ2-2; a possible D gene is TRBD1 (6 bases). CDR3 size: 14 residues. Trimming took off 1 base at V and 7 bases at J, with 13 bases between the two ends. CDR1 and CDR2 from the germline V gene are DFQATT and SNEGSKA (reference sequence). The CDR3 DNA is TGCAGTGCTAGAGGAGACAGGTCCAACGGGGAGCTGTTTTTT. Translated: CSARGDRSNGELFF.

This clonotype was seen repeatedly, ten times or more. The chain combines TRBV7-8 with TRBJ2-1, with D tentatively TRBD1 or TRBD2 (5 bases each). V was trimmed by 1 base and J by 4 bases, leaving 14 bases between them. The germline V gene encodes CDR1 SGHVS and CDR2 FQNEAQ. CDR3 length: 16 amino acids. The CDR3 DNA follows: TGTGCCAGCAGCTTAGAACCGGGACGGGCGTACAATGAGCAGTTCTTC. This sequence encodes CASSLEPGRAYNEQFF.

This clonotype was recorded at least ten times. V is TRBV7-6 and J is TRBJ1-6; D gene unclear. Per the germline V gene, CDR1 is SGHVS and CDR2 is FNYEAQ. Trimming shortened V by 5 bases and J by 7 bases, and 6 bases separated the two germline ends. This CDR3 spans 12 amino acids. CDR3 sequence: CASSLTNSPLHF. CDR3 nucleotides: TGTGCCAGCAGCCTTACGAATTCACCCCTCCACTTT.

This clonotype was counted at least ten times. The V gene is TRBV5-6, the J gene TRBJ2-1; 8 positions match TRBD2. The CDR3 contains 15 residues. With V trimmed by 5 bases and J by 5 bases, 9 bases remained unmatched. The V gene's germline CDR1 is SGHDT and CDR2 YYEEEE. The CDR3 loop is CASSQTERGHNEQFF. DNA of the CDR3: TGTGCCAGCAGTCAAACCGAGCGGGGGCACAATGAGCAGTTCTTC.

This clonotype has at least ten counts. V usage is TRBV7-8 and J usage is TRBJ2-1; weak D call: TRBD2 (6 bases). CDR1 is SGHVS and CDR2 is FQNEAQ in the germline V gene. Trimming took off 2 bases at V and 9 bases at J, with 14 bases between the two ends. This CDR3 has 14 residues. CDR3 nucleotides: TGTGCCAGCAGCTTATTGAGACTAGAGGCTGAGCAGTTCTTC. Translating it yields CASSLLRLEAEQFF.

This chain links TRBV6-1 with TRBJ1-4; D uncertain. CDR1 and CDR2 (germline): MNHNS, SASEGT. Trimming removed 6 bases at V and 7 bases at J, with 18 bases between. The CDR3 runs to 15 residues. The CDR3 sequence is CASSAAGVTAEKLFF. Here the CDR3 DNA reads TGTGCCAGCAGCGCCGCTGGGGTCACCGCTGAAAAACTGTTTTTT.